Listed below are T cell receptor beta chains from one sample, sequenced in a study of OX40 agonist ivuxolimab in advanced cancers. Produced via immunoSEQ multiplex PCR; TCRdb's table is partial and in-frame only. Here the sample spans about 77,000 clones, 87% being singletons. The sequencing used CD4+ or CD8+ T cells sorted from blood, collected in a trial of the OX40 agonist ivuxolimab. The receptors originated from an adult with an advanced solid tumor such as melanoma, head and neck, liver or kidney cancer. Each CDR3 is given with its conserved first and last residue. D genes are given only for firm matches. Part of the rows lack a size; the others show once, few, many or a class for expanded clones.

d_call	clone_size	j_call	v_call	cdr3_nt	cdr3_aa
NA	few	TRBJ1-6	TRBV2	TGTGCCAGCAGTCAACAGGGAGCTAATTCACCCCTCCACTTT	CASSQQGANSPLHF
NA	NA	TRBJ2-6	TRBV5-1	TGCGCCAGCAGTAAAGGGGACAACTCTGGGGCCAACGTCCTGACTTTC	CASSKGDNSGANVLTF
NA	NA	TRBJ2-2	TRBV10-3	TGTGCCATCAGTGGACGGAACACCGGGGAGCTGTTTTTT	CAISGRNTGELFF
TRBD2	once	TRBJ2-1	TRBV4-1	TGCGCCAGCAGCCCAGGGAGGGTAGGGCAGTTCTTC	CASSPGRVGQFF
NA	NA	TRBJ1-5	TRBV6-1	TGTGCCAGCAGTGGTGGGGGACTGACAAATCAGCCCCAGCATTTT	CASSGGGLTNQPQHF
NA	NA	TRBJ1-1	TRBV19	TGTGCCAGTAGTATAAGGGGGGAAACTGAAGCTTTCTTT	CASSIRGETEAFF
NA	NA	TRBJ1-3	TRBV9	TGTGCCACCTCCCCTGGGGGCTCTGGAAACACCATATATTTT	CATSPGGSGNTIYF
NA	NA	TRBJ1-6	TRBV13	TGTGCCAGCAGCTCCCGGTCGTCGATATCACCCCTCCACTTT	CASSSRSSISPLHF
NA	NA	TRBJ2-2	TRBV18	TGTGCCAGCTCACCGATCAGAGAGAACACCGGGGAGCTGTTTTTT	CASSPIRENTGELFF
TRBD1	NA	TRBJ1-5	TRBV27	TGTGCCAGTCCGGGACAGGGAACGGAACAGCCCCAGCATTTT	CASPGQGTEQPQHF
NA	NA	TRBJ1-5	TRBV6-4	TGTGCCAGCCGGGACGGGGGCAATCAGCCCCAGCATTTT	CASRDGGNQPQHF
NA	few	TRBJ2-7	TRBV2	TGTGCCAGCGAAGCGTTCAGCTCCTACGAGCAGTACTTC	CASEAFSSYEQYF
TRBD1	NA	TRBJ2-3	TRBV7-8	TGTGCCAGCAGCTTACGGACAGGGTCAGCAGATACGCAGTATTTT	CASSLRTGSADTQYF
NA	few	TRBJ2-3	TRBV4-3	TGCGCCAGCAGCCACCGTGGCGGGATAGATACGCAGTATTTT	CASSHRGGIDTQYF
NA	NA	TRBJ2-2	TRBV9	TGTGCCAGCAGCCCCCGGCGAGACAAGAACACCGGGGAGCTGTTTTTT	CASSPRRDKNTGELFF
NA	NA	TRBJ1-1	TRBV7-6	TGTGCCAGCAGCTTAGTGGGGGGACAAACTGAAGCTTTCTTT	CASSLVGGQTEAFF
NA	NA	TRBJ1-1	TRBV18	TGTGCCAGCTCACCACGGTTCGGACAGCAGAACACTGAAGCTTTCTTT	CASSPRFGQQNTEAFF
TRBD1	NA	TRBJ1-3	TRBV7-2	TGTGCCAGCAGCCCAGGGACAGGAAAGAACACCATATATTTT	CASSPGTGKNTIYF